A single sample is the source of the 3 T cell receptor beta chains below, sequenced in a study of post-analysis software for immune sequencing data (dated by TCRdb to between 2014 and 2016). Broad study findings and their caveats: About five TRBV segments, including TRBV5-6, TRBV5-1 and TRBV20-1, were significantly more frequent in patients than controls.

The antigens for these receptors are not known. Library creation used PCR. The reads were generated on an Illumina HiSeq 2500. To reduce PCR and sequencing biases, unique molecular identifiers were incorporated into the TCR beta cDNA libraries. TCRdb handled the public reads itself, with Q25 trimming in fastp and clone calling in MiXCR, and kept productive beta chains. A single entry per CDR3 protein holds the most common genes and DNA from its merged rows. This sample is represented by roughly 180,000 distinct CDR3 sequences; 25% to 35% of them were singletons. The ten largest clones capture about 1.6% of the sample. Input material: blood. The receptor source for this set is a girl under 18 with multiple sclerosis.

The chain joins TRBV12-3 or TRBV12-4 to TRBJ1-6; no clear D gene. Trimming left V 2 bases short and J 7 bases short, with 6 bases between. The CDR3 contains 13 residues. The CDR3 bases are TGTGCCAGCAGTTTATCGGGGAATTCACCCCTCCACTTT. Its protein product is CASSLSGNSPLHF.

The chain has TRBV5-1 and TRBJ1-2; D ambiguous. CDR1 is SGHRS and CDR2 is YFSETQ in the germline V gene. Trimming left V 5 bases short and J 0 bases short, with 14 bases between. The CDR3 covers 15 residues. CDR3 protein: CASSYNGQANYGYTF. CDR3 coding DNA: TGCGCCAGCAGTTATAACGGGCAAGCTAACTATGGCTACACCTTC.

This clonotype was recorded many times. CDR3 nucleotides: TGCAGTGCTAGCAGGCGTAAGAACACTGAAGCTTTCTTT. Its protein is CSASRRKNTEAFF. The V and J genes are TRBV20-1 and TRBJ1-1; D gene uncertain. V lost 3 bases to trimming and J lost 1 base, with 9 bases between them. CDR1 DFQATT and CDR2 SNEGSKA come from the germline V gene (reference sequence). The CDR3 is 13 amino acids.